This T cell receptor beta chain was documented in a study of T cell responses to AZD1222 COVID-19 vaccine. Some clones are missing from TCRdb's copy, which holds only in-frame ones; the method was immunoSEQ multiplex PCR. Found here are 250,000 to 300,000 clones, around 93% of them singletons; the top ten hold roughly 0.51%. Findings and caveats of the study: Receipt of two AZD1222 doses was followed by a rise in Spike-specific TCR breadth and depth. Donors were mostly white British, more females; clonal diversity possibly underestimated. Spike was spanned by vaccine-associated CD4 TCRs, with dominance at 160-218 and 743-854. Among those given AZD1222, only five or six were seropositive at baseline.

Details on this clone: Its specificity is unknown.

Germline values: CDR1 SQVTM, CDR2 ANQGSEA. CDR3 length: 11 residues. V lost 5 bases and J lost 1, with 5 bases in between. This material consisted of peripheral blood, taken 28 days after the second AZD1222 dose. This chain joins TRBV29-1 and TRBJ1-1; no clear D. The TCR comes from an adult who received the AZD1222 COVID-19 vaccine. In nucleotides, the CDR3 is TGCAGCGTTTCGAGGAACACTGAAGCTTTCTTT. It specifies CSVSRNTEAFF.